The source of this T cell receptor beta chain is a study of blood T cell repertoires in COVID-19. V lost 0 bases, J lost 12 bases, and 9 bases lay in between. The CDR3 is 11 amino acids. Germline V gives CDR1 MNHEY, CDR2 SMNVEV (reference sequence). Allocation to cohorts depended on clinical history reported by the participants. Sequencing used immunoSEQ multiplex PCR; TCRdb keeps in-frame clones, though not all of them. The table includes roughly 400,000 clones, just under 90% detected once. The J gene is TRBJ2-7, the V gene TRBV27; D is possibly TRBD2 (6 bases). Specimen: PBMCs or T cells enriched from blood (not recorded which). The receptor was isolated from a woman aged 30 to 39 who had recovered from COVID-19. The CDR3 DNA is TGTGCCAGCAGTTTATCGGCGGAGGGGTACTTC. This gives the protein CASSLSAEGYF.